The T cell receptor (beta chain) described here comes from a study of T cells in Graves' hyperthyroidism and ophthalmopathy. Study details: Peripheral blood draws took place at initial diagnosis, ahead of any treatment.

Amplified TCR beta CDR3 regions came from RNA transcripts. The HTBI primer set drove a first-round RT-PCR of the TCR CDR3. One entry per CDR3 protein, called by TCRdb with MiXCR from the multiplex PCR reads. The table records some 570,000 distinct CDR3 sequences, 17% of them present only once. From germline, CDR1 is LNHDA and CDR2 SQIVND (reference sequence). V lost 4 bases, J lost 0 bases, and 7 bases lay in between. CDR3 length equals 14 residues. Details on this clonotype: Its specificity is unknown.

Whole-study findings and limits: In the analysis, a 13 V-J model separated ophthalmopathy from stable hyperthyroidism. Among thyroid clonotypes expanded above 0.001, most also appeared in blood.

Reasons for excluding patients were uncontrolled infection, other autoimmune disease, pregnancy or lactation. The sequenced sample consisted of blood. This sequence joins TRBV19 and TRBJ1-5, with D hard to call. The origin of this receptor is a young woman with Graves' ophthalmopathy. The CDR3 coding sequence is TGTGCCAGTAGTACCTCATATAGCAATCAGCCCCAGCATTTT. This translates into CASSTSYSNQPQHF.